These 32 T cell receptor beta chains originate from one sample sequenced in a study of cytomegalovirus exposure and HLA in healthy donors (TCRdb year 2017). Library preparation was by the immunoSEQ multiplex PCR assay. For the multiplex PCR, a mixture combining 60 forward primers for TCR Vbeta segments and 13 reverse primers for TCR Jbeta segments was used. The table comes from immuneACCESS by way of TCRdb, which keeps in-frame sequences with V and J called. Part of the clones is missing from these tables; in studies checked, under half for an unresolved V gene and the rest for unknown reasons. In this sample the table shows over 150,000 clones, roughly 79% of which occur a single time. About 3.1% of the sample lies in the top ten. The sample consisted of PBMCs. Every receptor here comes from a woman between 45 and 65 years old in good health and CMV-seropositive.

The chain carries TRBV19 and TRBJ1-5, with 7 bases identical to TRBD1. CDR1 LNHDA and CDR2 SQIVND come from the germline V gene (reference sequence). V lost 5 bases, J lost 6 bases, and 7 bases stayed unmatched. The CDR3 extends over 14 amino acids. CDR3 nucleotide sequence: TGTGCCAGTAGTCCCGGGACAGAGGTTCAGCCCCAGCATTTT. It specifies CASSPGTEVQPQHF. Looking up the rest from reference TRBV19 and TRBJ1-5 gives the full variable domain: DGGITQSPKYLFRKEGQNVTLSCEQNLNHDAMYWYRQDPGQGLRLIYYSQIVNDFQKGDIAEGYSVSREKKESFPLTVTSAQKNPTAFYLCASSPGTEVQPQHFGDGTRLSIL.

This clone appeared a few times. The gene calls are TRBV19 and TRBJ2-2; 14 bases are a match to TRBD2. J gave up 1 base and V 4 bases, and 8 bases lay outside the gene matches. The germline V gene encodes CDR1 LNHDA and CDR2 SQIVND (reference sequence). There are 19 residues in the CDR3. CDR3 loop: CASSKPLGLAGGNTGELFF. The CDR3 DNA is TGTGCCAGTAGTAAACCCCTAGGACTAGCGGGGGGGAACACCGGGGAGCTGTTTTTT.

This clone was observed a handful of times. V and J are TRBV2 and TRBJ2-1; 7 bases are a match to TRBD2. The CDR3 is 13 amino acids. Germline CDR1 SNHLY, CDR2 FYNNEI. Unmatched junction bases numbered 3, after V lost 7 bases and J lost 3 bases. The CDR3 region has the DNA TGTGCCAGCATGGCGGGGGACTACAATGAGCAGTTCTTC. Protein sequence: CASMAGDYNEQFF. Based on the CDR3 plus reference TRBV2 and TRBJ2-1, the full variable domain is EPEVTQTPSHQVTQMGQEVILRCVPISNHLYFYWYRQILGQKVEFLVSFYNNEISEKSEIFDDQFSVERPDGSNFTLKIRSTKLEDSAMYFCASMAGDYNEQFFGPGTRLTVL.

This clone was found a few times. V usage is TRBV4-3 and J usage is TRBJ2-2, with 8 positions matching TRBD2. This CDR3 has 16 amino acids. CDR1 is LGHNA and CDR2 is YSLEER in the germline V gene. J gave up 2 bases and V 4 bases, and 6 bases lay outside the gene matches. The CDR3 sequence is CASSPRGAFNTGELFF. Here the CDR3 DNA reads TGCGCCAGCAGCCCGCGGGGGGCTTTTAACACCGGGGAGCTGTTTTTT.

This chain's CDR3 is CASSDRQGANEQFF. The CDR3, as DNA: TGCGCCAGCAGCGACCGACAGGGGGCGAATGAGCAGTTCTTC. V and J are TRBV5-1 and TRBJ2-1; 10 bases map to TRBD1. The CDR3 has 14 amino acids. Per germline, CDR1 SGHRS and CDR2 YFSETQ. V trimming: 4 bases; J trimming: 7 bases; junction bases outside the gene matches: 5.

This chain uses TRBV18 with TRBJ1-2, with D tentatively TRBD1 (6 bases). Germline V gene data show CDR1 as KGHSH and CDR2 as LQKENI. This CDR3 comprises 17 residues. V dropped 1 base and J dropped 3 bases, with 18 bases sitting between them. CDR3 sequence: CASSPLLGQLDHYGYTF. The DNA for the CDR3 is TGTGCCAGCTCACCACTCCTTGGACAGCTTGATCACTATGGCTACACCTTC.

The chain has TRBV7-3 and TRBJ2-1; TRBD1 aligns across 7 bases. This CDR3 is 15 amino acids long. With V trimmed by 2 bases and J by 6 bases, 7 bases remained unmatched. Germline CDR1 is SGHTA and CDR2 is FQGTGA. This CDR3 reads CASSLSVTGSNEQFF. The CDR3 DNA sequence: TGTGCCAGCAGCTTATCGGTGACAGGGAGCAATGAGCAGTTCTTC.

The V and J genes are TRBV2 and TRBJ2-5; 9 bases are a match to TRBD2. The CDR3 contains 14 residues. The V gene end was trimmed by 4 bases and the J gene end by 5 bases; junction bases not matched to a gene: 5. Germline CDR1 reads SNHLY; CDR2 reads FYNNEI. DNA of the CDR3: TGTGCCAGCAGTGGGCGGGGGGGCGGGGAGACCCAGTACTTC. Its translation is CASSGRGGGETQYF.

The count of this clone is one. This chain joins TRBV15 and TRBJ2-7; 9 nucleotides agree with TRBD1. V gave up 0 bases and J gave up 3 bases; unmatched junction bases: 6. Per the germline V gene, CDR1 is LNHNV and CDR2 is YYDKDF (reference sequence). CDR3 size: 16 residues. CDR3 coding DNA: TGTGCCACCAGCAGAGATGGGACAGGGAGAGGCTACGAGCAGTACTTC. It is translated as CATSRDGTGRGYEQYF.

The rearrangement joins TRBV11-3 to TRBJ2-7, with TRBD1 as a possible D gene (5 bases). Germline CDR1 is SGHNT and CDR2 is YENEEA. Trimming left V 3 bases short and J 0 bases short, with 24 bases between. There are 19 residues in the CDR3. Here the CDR3 DNA reads TGTGCCAGCAGCTTGGAAGGCCTGGGCTCTCCAGGGAACTCCTACGAGCAGTACTTC. Amino acids: CASSLEGLGSPGNSYEQYF.

This clone is a singleton in its sample. V is TRBV5-1 and J is TRBJ1-1; 8 bases agree with TRBD1. With 4 bases clipped from V and 1 base from J, the junction kept 6 bases outside the gene matches. This CDR3 has 15 amino acids. Germline CDR1 and CDR2: SGHRS and YFSETQ. The CDR3, as DNA: TGCGCCAGCAGCCCCCGACAGGGGACGAACACTGAAGCTTTCTTT. The encoded protein is CASSPRQGTNTEAFF.

This clone occurred a few times. J is TRBJ1-3 and V is TRBV7-9, with 8 bases that match TRBD1. CDR1 and CDR2 (germline): SEHNR, FQNEAQ (reference sequence). Trimming at V came to 4 bases and at J to 0 bases, leaving 5 bases not matched to a gene. The CDR3 contains 16 residues. The CDR3 DNA sequence: TGTGCCAGCAGCTATTATGGACAGGGCTCTGGAAACACCATATATTTT. Its protein is CASSYYGQGSGNTIYF.

This clone came up a few times. The chain carries TRBV7-2 and TRBJ1-6; D is uncertain. V was shortened by 5 bases and J by 5 bases, with 19 bases between the two germline ends. The CDR3 consists of 17 residues. CDR1 SGHTA and CDR2 FQGNSA come from the germline V gene. The CDR3 sequence: CASSLLTGDPNNSPLHF. The CDR3 DNA reads TGTGCCAGCAGCCTCCTGACCGGGGATCCGAATAATTCACCCCTCCACTTT.

The chain joins TRBV7-9 to TRBJ1-4; the D gene is possibly TRBD1 (6 bases). Germline CDR1 and CDR2: SEHNR and FQNEAQ (reference sequence). V lost 7 bases, J lost 7 bases, and 25 bases lay in between. This CDR3 region has 17 residues. In DNA form, the CDR3 reads TGTGCCAGCACCGAACATTCCCGGCGGGGGGCAGGTGAAAAACTGTTTTTT. Translating gives CASTEHSRRGAGEKLFF.

The chain couples TRBV5-6 to TRBJ2-1; 11 nucleotides line up with TRBD2. CDR3 length equals 17 residues. Germline values: CDR1 SGHDT, CDR2 YYEEEE. With V trimmed by 0 bases and J by 6 bases, 8 bases remained unmatched. DNA for the CDR3: TGTGCCAGCAGCTTGGCGGGTAGCGGGAGGGCGGGCAATGAGCAGTTCTTC. As protein: CASSLAGSGRAGNEQFF.

Turning to this clone: Other DNA sequences in this sample translate to the same CDR3. The V gene is TRBV19, the J gene TRBJ1-4, with D hard to call. CDR3 size: 12 residues. CDR1 is LNHDA, CDR2 SQIVND, per germline (reference sequence). Trimming took off 5 bases at V and 8 bases at J, with 9 bases between the two ends. CDR3 region: CASSLREEKLFF. CDR3 nucleotides: TGTGCCAGTAGTCTCCGCGAAGAAAAACTGTTTTTT.

This chain links TRBV28 with TRBJ2-7; the match to TRBD2 covers 8 bases. Germline trimming cut 3 bases from V and 3 bases from J; bases unmatched to any gene: 10. Per the germline V gene, CDR1 is MDHEN and CDR2 is SYDVKM. The CDR3 runs 16 residues. The CDR3 nucleotides are TGTGCCAGCAGTTTGTTTACGGGGGGGGCAGTCTACGAGCAGTACTTC. It is translated as CASSLFTGGAVYEQYF.

This chain links TRBV7-3 with TRBJ2-1, with 12 bases that match TRBD2. This CDR3 has 14 amino acids. Germline CDR1 SGHTA, CDR2 FQGTGA. Trimming took 5 bases from V and 9 from J; bases not matched to a gene: 5. CDR3 sequence: CASSPTSGSPEQFF. Written as DNA, the CDR3 is TGTGCCAGCAGCCCGACTAGCGGGAGCCCTGAGCAGTTCTTC.

This chain joins TRBV5-1 and TRBJ2-3, with D perhaps TRBD2 (5 bases). The CDR3 consists of 14 residues. CDR1 and CDR2 (germline): SGHRS, YFSETQ. The V end lost 1 base, the J end lost 3 bases, and 9 bases lay between the germline ends. The CDR3 DNA sequence: TGCGCCAGCAGCTTGCGTCGGGGTACAGATACGCAGTATTTT. It specifies CASSLRRGTDTQYF.

This clone was seen only once. Written as DNA, the CDR3 is TGTGCCAGCAGCTTAGCAGGGGGAAGGCGGGAGCGTGGTTTTCAGTACTTC. This sequence encodes CASSLAGGRRERGFQYF. The V call is TRBV7-2, the J call TRBJ2-4; possible D gene TRBD2, 7 bases. Trimming removed 0 bases at V and 11 bases at J, with 23 bases between. Per the germline V gene, CDR1 is SGHTA and CDR2 is FQGNSA. There are 17 residues in the CDR3.

This chain links TRBV27 with TRBJ1-2; the match to TRBD1 covers 7 bases. Germline V gene lookup returns CDR1 MNHEY and CDR2 SMNVEV (reference sequence). The CDR3 sequence is 14 residues long. J lost 4 bases, V lost 3 bases, and 5 bases had no gene match. The CDR3 protein is CASSFDRDSYGYTF. The CDR3 DNA reads as TGTGCCAGCAGTTTTGACCGGGACAGCTATGGCTACACCTTC.

CDR3 region: CASSLRQRNEKLFF. The CDR3 bases are TGTGCCAGCAGCCTTCGACAGCGTAATGAAAAACTGTTTTTT. The V gene is TRBV14, the J gene TRBJ1-4, with D possibly TRBD1 on 5 matching bases. With 4 bases removed from V and 4 bases from J, the gap between germline ends came to 10 bases. CDR3 length equals 14 residues. In germline, CDR1 is SGHDN, CDR2 FVKESK.

The chain combines TRBV6-5 with TRBJ2-2, with 11 nucleotides matching TRBD1. The CDR3 is made up of 15 amino acids. V lost 5 bases and J lost 5; bases outside the gene matches: 4. Looked up from germline, CDR1 is MNHEY and CDR2 is SVGAGI. Written as DNA, the CDR3 is TGTGCCAGCAGTCGGACAGGGGGCGATACCGGGGAGCTGTTTTTT. This encodes CASSRTGGDTGELFF.

This chain uses TRBV28 with TRBJ2-3; the D gene is possibly TRBD2 (6 bases). The CDR3 is made up of 15 amino acids. Trimming pared 4 bases from V and 5 bases from J, leaving 16 bases between. Germline V gene sequence: CDR1 MDHEN, CDR2 SYDVKM. CDR3 DNA: TGTGCCAGCAGTTATCGGGGGACGGCAGGAGATACGCAGTATTTT. This translates into CASSYRGTAGDTQYF.

The rearrangement joins TRBV18 to TRBJ2-3; tentative D call: TRBD2 (5 bases). V gave up 3 bases and J gave up 0 bases, with 13 bases separating them. CDR1 and CDR2 from the germline V gene are KGHSH and LQKENI. This CDR3 has 16 amino acids. The CDR3, as DNA: TGTGCCAGCTCACCTCAGAGGGAGTGGAGCACAGATACGCAGTATTTT. Translating gives CASSPQREWSTDTQYF.

This clone was found once. The chain carries TRBV7-2 and TRBJ2-1, with unresolved D. CDR1 is SGHTA, CDR2 FQGNSA, per germline. V was cut by 1 base and J by 10 bases, with 11 bases left in between. CDR3 length: 13 residues. The chain's CDR3 is CASSLGMRREQFF. DNA of the CDR3: TGTGCCAGCAGCTTAGGCATGCGCAGGGAGCAGTTCTTC. Full variable domain (rest looked up from reference TRBV7-2 and TRBJ2-1): GAGVSQSPSNKVTEKGKDVELRCDPISGHTALYWYRQSLGQGLEFLIYFQGNSAPDKSGLPSDRFSAERTGGSVSTLTIQRTQQEDSAVYLCASSLGMRREQFFGPGTRLTVL.

The rearrangement links TRBV2 to TRBJ2-1; D possibly corresponds to TRBD1 (6 bases). Germline assignment: CDR1 SNHLY and CDR2 FYNNEI. This CDR3 has 15 amino acids. Trimming took 5 bases from V and 6 from J, leaving 17 bases between them. This CDR3 reads CASSRQVAPSNEQFF. CDR3 coding DNA: TGTGCCAGCAGTCGACAGGTCGCCCCTTCCAATGAGCAGTTCTTC.

The rearrangement joins TRBV18 to TRBJ1-1; 7 bases align to TRBD1. The CDR3 sequence is 13 residues long. Per the germline V gene, CDR1 is KGHSH and CDR2 is LQKENI. With 3 bases clipped from V and 7 bases from J, the junction kept 5 bases outside the gene matches. The chain's CDR3 is CASSPGTAREAFF. The CDR3 DNA reads TGTGCCAGCTCACCTGGGACAGCCCGTGAAGCTTTCTTT. The full variable domain, in which reference TRBV18 and TRBJ1-1 provide the parts outside the CDR3, is NAGVMQNPRHLVRRRGQEARLRCSPMKGHSHVYWYRQLPEEGLKFMVYLQKENIIDESGMPKERFSAEFPKEGPSILRIQQVVRGDSAAYFCASSPGTAREAFFGQGTRLTVV.

The sample holds a few counts of this clone. This chain connects TRBV10-3 to TRBJ1-5; the match to TRBD1 covers 7 bases. Germline-derived CDR1 and CDR2 are ENHRY and SYGVKD. The CDR3 contains 18 residues. V gave up 0 bases and J gave up 6 bases; unmatched junction bases: 14. DNA for the CDR3: TGTGCCATCAGTGAGTCGAGGACAGGCACTGGGTATGGTCAGCCCCAGCATTTT. It specifies CAISESRTGTGYGQPQHF.

This clone has a handful of counts. The CDR3 reads CASIDDRLNSPLHF. CDR3 bases: TGTGCCAGCATTGACGACAGGTTAAATTCACCCCTCCACTTT. V gene TRBV6-6 combines with J gene TRBJ1-6, with a weak D call TRBD1 (6 bases). CDR3 length equals 14 residues. In germline, CDR1 is MNHNY, CDR2 SVGAGI (reference sequence). V lost 7 bases to trimming and J lost 7 bases, with 14 bases between them.

This sequence joins TRBV29-1 and TRBJ2-3; tentative D call: TRBD2 (6 bases). Looked up from germline, CDR1 is SQVTM and CDR2 is ANQGSEA. The CDR3 totals 13 residues. With 4 bases removed from V and 3 bases from J, the gap between germline ends came to 11 bases. CDR3 amino acids: CSVGASATDTQYF. For the CDR3, the DNA is TGCAGCGTTGGGGCTAGCGCAACAGATACGCAGTATTTT.

The chain recombines TRBV7-2 with TRBJ2-2; perhaps TRBD2 as D (5 bases). The V end lost 5 bases, the J end lost 4 bases, and 14 bases lay between the germline ends. Germline V gene data show CDR1 as SGHTA and CDR2 as FQGNSA. CDR3 size: 15 residues. The CDR3 DNA sequence: TGTGCCAGCAGCGAACGACTAAGGTCCACCGGGGAGCTGTTTTTT. It encodes CASSERLRSTGELFF.